These T cell receptor beta chains were read from a single sample in a study of blood T cell repertoires in COVID-19. Clones were sequenced by immunoSEQ multiplex PCR, and TCRdb holds only the in-frame ones, with some missing. The sample lists roughly 100,000 clones; around four fifths were seen once. Sequencing was performed on peripheral blood. These receptors all come from a man aged 60 to 75 with acute or convalescent COVID-19. The CDR3 runs from the conserved cysteine through the conserved F or W. D genes are given only for firm matches.

v_gene: TRBV3-1/TRBV3-2
len: 17
j_gene: TRBJ1-2
d_gene: .
CDR3nt: TGTGCCAGCAGCCAAGATGGGAGAAGGGCCCGGTTATATGGCTACACCTTC
CDR3aa: CASSQDGRRARLYGYTF

v_gene: TRBV6-4
len: 14
j_gene: TRBJ1-6
d_gene: TRBD1
CDR3nt: TGTGCCAGCAGTACAGGGGGCATTAATTCACCCCTCCACTTT
CDR3aa: CASSTGGINSPLHF

v_gene: TRBV5-5
len: 14
j_gene: TRBJ2-1
d_gene: .
CDR3nt: TGTGCCAGCAGCCTTGCGGCCCCTACGGATGAGCAGTTCTTC
CDR3aa: CASSLAAPTDEQFF

v_gene: TRBV2
len: 13
j_gene: TRBJ1-1
d_gene: TRBD1
CDR3nt: TGTGCCAGCAGATGGGACAGTTCGGTGTTGGCTTTCTTT
CDR3aa: CASRWDSSVLAFF

v_gene: TRBV29-1
len: 13
j_gene: TRBJ1-1
d_gene: .
CDR3nt: TGCAGCGTCGAGACAGGTATCGACACTGAAGCTTTCTTT
CDR3aa: CSVETGIDTEAFF

v_gene: TRBV6-6
len: 16
j_gene: TRBJ2-3
d_gene: TRBD2
CDR3nt: TGTGCCAGCAGTTACCCTGCTAGCGGAGCCACAGATACGCAGTATTTT
CDR3aa: CASSYPASGATDTQYF

v_gene: TRBV7-9
len: 14
j_gene: TRBJ1-2
d_gene: TRBD1
CDR3nt: TGTGCCAGCAGCCCCCGGGACAGGGATGCTGGCTACACCTTC
CDR3aa: CASSPRDRDAGYTF

v_gene: TRBV4-3
len: 15
j_gene: TRBJ2-1
d_gene: TRBD1
CDR3nt: TGCGCCAGCAGCCAAGAGTCGGACAGGGTTAATGAGCAGTTCTTC
CDR3aa: CASSQESDRVNEQFF

v_gene: TRBV12-3/TRBV12-4
len: 13
j_gene: TRBJ1-2
d_gene: TRBD1
CDR3nt: TGTGCCAGCAGTCCCGGGACAGGGGTCGGCTACACCTTC
CDR3aa: CASSPGTGVGYTF

v_gene: TRBV12-5
len: 12
j_gene: TRBJ2-4
d_gene: TRBD1
CDR3nt: TGTGCTAGTGGACTACATGGACAGGGAGAGTACTTC
CDR3aa: CASGLHGQGEYF